Listed below are T cell receptor beta chains from one sample, sequenced in a study of blood T cell repertoires in COVID-19. The data were produced by immunoSEQ multiplex PCR, yet TCRdb's version contains in-frame clones alone and is incomplete. The sample carries fewer than 650,000 clones, about 88% recorded once. The sequencing sample was made of peripheral blood. These receptors were taken from a woman between 45 and 65 years old with COVID-19, enrolled during active disease. The CDR3 runs from the conserved cysteine through the conserved F or W. A D gene is named only where the DNA matches it firmly. Size tells how often a clone was seen (once, few, many) or the class of an expanded clone, and some rows leave it out.

.,.,TRBJ1-5,TRBV27,TGTGCCAGCAGTGAGGCCTTCTTTAGCAATCAGCCCCAGCATTTT,CASSEAFFSNQPQHF
.,.,TRBJ1-2,TRBV6-6,TGTGCCAGCCGACCGGAGGGATCGGGCTATGGCTACACCTTC,CASRPEGSGYGYTF
.,few,TRBJ1-2,TRBV6-5,TGTGCCAGCAGTAAACAGGGTAGGGACGGCGGCTACACCTTC,CASSKQGRDGGYTF
TRBD1,.,TRBJ1-4,TRBV11-2,TGTGCCAGCAGCCAGGGGACAGGGCTGGGTGTAGGAGAAAAACTGTTTTTT,CASSQGTGLGVGEKLFF
TRBD1,.,TRBJ1-1,TRBV4-2,TGTGCCAGCAGCCAAGCTGGGACAGACACTGAAGCTTTCTTT,CASSQAGTDTEAFF
.,once,TRBJ1-2,TRBV2,TGTGCCAGCAGTCAGTCAGCGAACTATGGCTACACCTTC,CASSQSANYGYTF
.,few,TRBJ1-6,TRBV6-5,TGTGCCAGCAGTTACGGCGCGCAGGCCGGCGATTCACCCCTCCACTTT,CASSYGAQAGDSPLHF
TRBD1,once,TRBJ1-1,TRBV4-1,TGCGCCAGCAGCCAGGACAGGGGCCCGCAGAACACTGAAGCTTTCTTT,CASSQDRGPQNTEAFF
.,.,TRBJ1-2,TRBV19,TGTGCCAGTAGTATGACAGCCCTCCCTATCTATGGCTACACCTTC,CASSMTALPIYGYTF
TRBD1,.,TRBJ2-2,TRBV29-1,TGCAGCGTTAGTGGTCGGGCAGGGGGCCGTACCGGGGAGCTGTTTTTT,CSVSGRAGGRTGELFF
TRBD1,.,TRBJ1-2,TRBV2,TGTGCCAGCAGGCCAGACAGGGGTAACTATGGCTACACCTTC,CASRPDRGNYGYTF
.,.,TRBJ1-1,TRBV6-5,TGTGCCAGCAGTCCCGGGTGGGGGGTGAACACTGAAGCTTTCTTT,CASSPGWGVNTEAFF
.,.,TRBJ1-5,TRBV6-1,TGTGCCAGCAGTGACCCGTCGTTATTTCCCAGGGATTTT,CASSDPSLFPRDF
TRBD1,once,TRBJ1-4,TRBV3-1/TRBV3-2,TGTGCCAGCAAGGGGGCCGAAAAACTGTTTTTT,CASKGAEKLFF
TRBD1,.,TRBJ1-1,TRBV5-6,TGTGCCAGCAGCTTTGGGACAGTAATGAACACTGAAGCTTTCTTT,CASSFGTVMNTEAFF
.,.,TRBJ1-2,TRBV27,TGTGCCAGCAGTTCCTTCCCAGGGAACTATGGCTACACCTTC,CASSSFPGNYGYTF
TRBD1,.,TRBJ1-1,TRBV4-1,TGCGCCAGCAGCCAAGATCGGGGGGACAGGGGGACTGAAGCTTTCTTT,CASSQDRGDRGTEAFF
.,.,TRBJ2-7,TRBV7-9,TGTGCCAGCAGCTTCGACAGTCAGCAGTACTTC,CASSFDSQQYF
.,.,TRBJ2-3,TRBV24-1,TGTGCCACCAGTGACCCAAGGGCAGGGGAGGATACGCAGTATTTT,CATSDPRAGEDTQYF
TRBD1,.,TRBJ2-3,TRBV10-3,TGTGCCATCAGTGGACAGGGGAACAAACCTCAGTATTTT,CAISGQGNKPQYF
.,.,TRBJ1-4,TRBV10-3,TGTGCCATCAGTGAGTCAACAGTATTTGATAGAACTAATGAAAAACTGTTTTTT,CAISESTVFDRTNEKLFF
.,.,TRBJ2-3,TRBV3-1/TRBV3-2,TGTGCCAGCAGTAGACAGGAGGTGGATACGCAGTATTTT,CASSRQEVDTQYF
.,.,TRBJ2-2,TRBV10-1,TGCGCCAGCAGTGATCCGGGGGGCCGAGTCGGGGAGCTGTTTTTT,CASSDPGGRVGELFF
TRBD2,.,TRBJ2-1,TRBV6-2/TRBV6-3,TGTGCCAGCAGTTATACTAGCGGGGGGGGAGAGCAGTTCTTC,CASSYTSGGGEQFF
.,.,TRBJ1-1,TRBV4-2,TGTGCCAGCAGCCCAGGTCAGAGTGGAACTGAAGCTTTCTTT,CASSPGQSGTEAFF
.,.,TRBJ1-1,TRBV10-1,TGCGCCAGCAGGGTAACTTTGAACACTGAAGCTTTCTTT,CASRVTLNTEAFF
TRBD2,once,TRBJ2-5,TRBV30,TGTGCCTGGAGCGGCGGGGGGGAAGAGACCCAGTACTTC,CAWSGGGEETQYF
.,.,TRBJ2-2,TRBV19,TGTGCCAGTAGTATTTGGCACAAGTCGACCGGGGAGCTGTTTTTT,CASSIWHKSTGELFF
TRBD2,.,TRBJ2-1,TRBV5-4,TGTGCCAGCAGCTTGAGCCTACTACTAGCGTGGGATGAGCAGTTCTTC,CASSLSLLLAWDEQFF
.,.,TRBJ1-1,TRBV6-5,TGTGCCAGCAGTTACCCCCGGTATGAAGCTTTCTTT,CASSYPRYEAFF
.,.,TRBJ1-2,TRBV12-3/TRBV12-4,TGTGCCAGCAGTTCAAGGGGTGGCTACACCTTC,CASSSRGGYTF
TRBD1,.,TRBJ1-1,TRBV11-2,TGTGCCAGCAGCCTGAGGACAGGGCGAACGACGAACACTGAAGCTTTCTTT,CASSLRTGRTTNTEAFF
.,.,TRBJ1-2,TRBV6-6,TGTGCCGGAGGGGAACCCTATGGCTACACCTTC,CAGGEPYGYTF
TRBD2,.,TRBJ2-3,TRBV7-9,TGTGCCAGCAGCTTAGTCTCGACGGGAGGCTTCGGCACAGATACGCAGTATTTT,CASSLVSTGGFGTDTQYF
TRBD2,.,TRBJ2-5,TRBV11-2,TGTGCCAGCAGCTTAGGCGGGGGCCAAGAGACCCAGTACTTC,CASSLGGGQETQYF
TRBD2,.,TRBJ2-1,TRBV4-1,TGCGCCAGCAGCCAAGGACTAGCGGAGGATGAGCAGTTCTTC,CASSQGLAEDEQFF
TRBD1,.,TRBJ1-4,TRBV4-1,TGCGCCAGCAGCCCCGGGGACAGGGATAATGAAAAACTGTTTTTT,CASSPGDRDNEKLFF
TRBD1,.,TRBJ1-5,TRBV19,TGTGCCAGTAGTGCCGGTCGACAGGGGAAACAGCCCCAGCATTTT,CASSAGRQGKQPQHF
TRBD1,.,TRBJ1-1,TRBV3-1/TRBV3-2,TGTGCCAGCAGCCGAGGACAGGGGGGCACTATGAACACTGAAGCTTTCTTT,CASSRGQGGTMNTEAFF
.,.,TRBJ2-1,TRBV9,TGTGCCAGCAGCGCGACAGGTTCGAGCTCCTACAATGAGCAGTTCTTC,CASSATGSSSYNEQFF
TRBD2,.,TRBJ2-3,TRBV4-2,TGTGCCAGCAGCCAAGATCGGTTGGTAGCGGGGGCGTCGGCAGATACGCAGTATTTT,CASSQDRLVAGASADTQYF
TRBD1,once,TRBJ1-2,TRBV9,TGTGCCAGCAGCGTAGGGTTATCAGGGGGTTATGGCTACACCTTC,CASSVGLSGGYGYTF
TRBD1,.,TRBJ1-1,TRBV6-5,TGTGCCAGCAGTAGAGACAGGGGGCAGGGAGCTTTCTTT,CASSRDRGQGAFF
TRBD2,.,TRBJ2-7,TRBV6-5,TGTGCCAGCAGTCCGGGACTAGATGCGGAGCAGTACTTC,CASSPGLDAEQYF
.,many,TRBJ1-1,TRBV14,TGTGCCAGCAGCCTTGAACGGGACACTGAAGCTTTCTTT,CASSLERDTEAFF
.,.,TRBJ2-6,TRBV29-1,TGCAGCGTGGAAATTCAGGGAACAGGGGCCAACGTCCTGACTTTC,CSVEIQGTGANVLTF
.,.,TRBJ1-1,TRBV3-1/TRBV3-2,TGTGCCAGCAGTCAACAGTTGAACACTGAAGCTTTCTTT,CASSQQLNTEAFF
TRBD1,.,TRBJ2-7,TRBV5-5,TGTGCCAGCAGCTCATGGACAGGGGGACCCTACGAGCAGTACTTC,CASSSWTGGPYEQYF
.,.,TRBJ1-5,TRBV11-3,TGTGCCAGCAGCTTAGATTCTTTTAGCCCCCAGCATTTT,CASSLDSFSPQHF
.,.,TRBJ1-5,TRBV27,TGTGCCAGCCGCAGAACCATTTATAGCAATCAGCCCCAGCATTTT,CASRRTIYSNQPQHF
.,.,TRBJ1-5,TRBV4-2,TGTGCCAGCAGCCACGGGAACAATCAGCCCCAGCATTTT,CASSHGNNQPQHF
.,once,TRBJ1-6,TRBV5-1,TGCGCCAGCAGCTGGGACTCAAATTCACCCCTCCACTTT,CASSWDSNSPLHF
TRBD1,once,TRBJ2-2,TRBV24-1,TGTGCCACCACCAAAAACGACAGCGACAGGGGGGGATACGGGGAGCTGTTTTTT,CATTKNDSDRGGYGELFF
TRBD2,once,TRBJ2-3,TRBV9,TGTGCCAGCAGAAGGACTAGCGGGAGCTACACAGATACGCAGTATTTT,CASRRTSGSYTDTQYF
.,.,TRBJ2-7,TRBV15,TGTGCCACCAGCATTGTTAGAGGGATTGGCTACGAGCAGTACTTC,CATSIVRGIGYEQYF
.,.,TRBJ1-5,TRBV19,TGTGCCAGTAGTACCCGGGACTACAATCAGCCCCAGCATTTT,CASSTRDYNQPQHF
.,.,TRBJ2-7,TRBV24-1,TGTGCCACCAGTGATTTGATACAGAACTACGAGCAGTACTTC,CATSDLIQNYEQYF
.,once,TRBJ1-3,TRBV4-2,TGTGCCAGCAGCCAAGAATCCCTCGCAGGGCAAAGGGGAAACACCATATATTTT,CASSQESLAGQRGNTIYF
TRBD1,once,TRBJ1-2,TRBV9,TGTGCCAGCAGCGGGGGGACAGGGTATAACTATGGCTACACCTTC,CASSGGTGYNYGYTF
.,.,TRBJ2-2,TRBV27,TGTGCCAGCAGTTTAACCAGGGTAATTGATCTCGCCGGGGAGCTGTTTTTT,CASSLTRVIDLAGELFF